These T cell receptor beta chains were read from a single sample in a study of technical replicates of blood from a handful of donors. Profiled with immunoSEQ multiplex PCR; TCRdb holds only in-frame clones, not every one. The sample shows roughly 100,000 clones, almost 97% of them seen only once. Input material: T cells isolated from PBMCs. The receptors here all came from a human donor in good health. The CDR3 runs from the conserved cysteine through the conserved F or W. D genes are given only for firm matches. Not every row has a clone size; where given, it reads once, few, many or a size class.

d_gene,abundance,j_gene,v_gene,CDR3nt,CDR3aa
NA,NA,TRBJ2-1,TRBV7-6,TGTGCCAGCAGCCCAAGGGGGGGTAACGATGAGCAGTTCTTC,CASSPRGGNDEQFF
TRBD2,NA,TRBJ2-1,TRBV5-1,TGCGCCAGCAGTCAAACTAGCGGGTATTACAATGAGCAGTTCTTC,CASSQTSGYYNEQFF
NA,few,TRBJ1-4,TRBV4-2,TGTGCCAGCAGCCCCATGCGGGCCAATGAAAAACTGTTTTTT,CASSPMRANEKLFF
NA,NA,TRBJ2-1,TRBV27,TGTGCCAGCAGTGCCCTCCGGAGTGATGAGCAGTTCTTC,CASSALRSDEQFF
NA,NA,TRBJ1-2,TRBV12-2,TGTGCAAGTCGCTTAGCGATGACAGGGGGCGAGTCCTATGGCTACACCTTC,CASRLAMTGGESYGYTF
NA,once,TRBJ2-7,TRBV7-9,TGTGCCAGCAGCTCTCAGGGAGGCGAGCAGTACTTC,CASSSQGGEQYF
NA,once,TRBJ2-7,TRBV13,TGTGCCAGCAGCCGAAACAACTACGAGCAGTACTTC,CASSRNNYEQYF
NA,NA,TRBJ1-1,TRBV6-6,TGTGCCAGCAGTCCCCCGGGACCGGGGGACACTGAAGCTTTCTTT,CASSPPGPGDTEAFF
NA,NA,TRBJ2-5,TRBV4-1,TGCGCCAGCAGCCAAGATGCGGGCCACCAAGAGACCCAGTACTTC,CASSQDAGHQETQYF
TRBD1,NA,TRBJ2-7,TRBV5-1,TGCGCCAGCAGCTTAGGGGACAGGGAAGTATACGAGCAGTACTTC,CASSLGDREVYEQYF
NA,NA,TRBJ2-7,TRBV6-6,TGTGCCAGCAGTTACCTTGCGGGATTCTCCTACGAGCAGTACTTC,CASSYLAGFSYEQYF
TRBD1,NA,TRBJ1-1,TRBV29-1,TGCAGCGTTCAGGGGGACGCTGAAGCTTTCTTT,CSVQGDAEAFF
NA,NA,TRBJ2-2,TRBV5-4,TGTGCCAGCAGCTTGTCCAGGGCGGGGAAAAACGGGGAGCTGTTTTTT,CASSLSRAGKNGELFF
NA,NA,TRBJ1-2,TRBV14,TGTGCCAGCAGCCAAGGGACAACGGATGGCTACACCTTC,CASSQGTTDGYTF
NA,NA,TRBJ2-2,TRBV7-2,TGTGCCAGCAGCTTGGCGGGACTCGACACCGGGGAGCTGTTTTTT,CASSLAGLDTGELFF
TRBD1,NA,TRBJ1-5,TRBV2,TGTGCCAGCAGTGAAGAGGGGGCTCAGCCCCAGCATTTT,CASSEEGAQPQHF
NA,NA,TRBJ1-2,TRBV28,TGTGCCAGCAGTTTATTGATTGGGGGGGCGCAGCAAGTTGGCTACACCTTC,CASSLLIGGAQQVGYTF
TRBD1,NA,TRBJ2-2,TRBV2,TGTGCCAGCCAGGACAGGGCCGTACTTTATACCGGGGAGCTGTTTTTT,CASQDRAVLYTGELFF
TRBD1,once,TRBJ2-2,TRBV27,TGTGCCAGCAGTTTATTTAGGACAGGGGTTGGCGGGGAGCTGTTTTTT,CASSLFRTGVGGELFF
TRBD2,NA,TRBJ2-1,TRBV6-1,TGTGCCAGCAGTACCAGCGGGAGCTGGTACAATGAGCAGTTCTTC,CASSTSGSWYNEQFF
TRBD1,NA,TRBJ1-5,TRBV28,TGTGCCAGCAGCCCGACAGGGGTCCAGCCCCAGCATTTT,CASSPTGVQPQHF
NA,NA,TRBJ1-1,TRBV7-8,TGTGCCAGCAGCTACGTCGGAGGGCAAGCTTTCTTT,CASSYVGGQAFF